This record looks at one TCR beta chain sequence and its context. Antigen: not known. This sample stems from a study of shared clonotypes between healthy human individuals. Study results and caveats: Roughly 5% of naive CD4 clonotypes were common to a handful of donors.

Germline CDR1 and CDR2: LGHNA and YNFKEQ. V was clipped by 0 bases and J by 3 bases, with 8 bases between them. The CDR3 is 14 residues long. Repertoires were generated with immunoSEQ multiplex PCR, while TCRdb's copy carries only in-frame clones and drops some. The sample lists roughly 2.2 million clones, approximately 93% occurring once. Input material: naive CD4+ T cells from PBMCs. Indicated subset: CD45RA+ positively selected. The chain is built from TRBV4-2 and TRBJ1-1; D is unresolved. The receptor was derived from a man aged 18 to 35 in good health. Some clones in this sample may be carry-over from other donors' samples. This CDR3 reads CASSQEGDYTEAFF. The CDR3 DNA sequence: TGTGCCAGCAGCCAAGAGGGAGATTACACTGAAGCTTTCTTT.